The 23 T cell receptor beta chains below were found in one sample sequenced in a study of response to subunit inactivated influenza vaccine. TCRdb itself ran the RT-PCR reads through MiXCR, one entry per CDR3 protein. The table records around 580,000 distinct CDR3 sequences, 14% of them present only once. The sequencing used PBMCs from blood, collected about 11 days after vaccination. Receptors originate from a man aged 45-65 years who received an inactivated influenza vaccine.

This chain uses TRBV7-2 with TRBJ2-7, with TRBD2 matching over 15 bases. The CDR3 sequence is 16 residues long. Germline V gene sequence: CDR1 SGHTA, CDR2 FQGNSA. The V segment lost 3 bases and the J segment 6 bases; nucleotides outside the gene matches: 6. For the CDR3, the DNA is TGTGCCAGCAGCTTCGGACTAGCGGGGGGGCCTCTCGAGCAGTACTTC. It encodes CASSFGLAGGPLEQYF.

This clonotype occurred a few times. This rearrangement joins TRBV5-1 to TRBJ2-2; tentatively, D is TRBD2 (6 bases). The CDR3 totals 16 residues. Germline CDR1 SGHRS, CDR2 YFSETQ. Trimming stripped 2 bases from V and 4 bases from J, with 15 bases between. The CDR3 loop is CASSFAGSSGTGELFF. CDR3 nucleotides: TGCGCCAGCAGCTTTGCGGGATCAAGTGGCACCGGGGAGCTGTTTTTT.

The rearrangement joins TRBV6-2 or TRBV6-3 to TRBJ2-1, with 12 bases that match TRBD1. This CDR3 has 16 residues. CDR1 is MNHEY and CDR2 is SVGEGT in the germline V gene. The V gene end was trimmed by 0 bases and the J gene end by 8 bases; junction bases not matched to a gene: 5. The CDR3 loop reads CASSYSRDRGRDEQFF. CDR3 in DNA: TGTGCCAGCAGTTACTCGAGGGACAGGGGGCGGGATGAGCAGTTCTTC.

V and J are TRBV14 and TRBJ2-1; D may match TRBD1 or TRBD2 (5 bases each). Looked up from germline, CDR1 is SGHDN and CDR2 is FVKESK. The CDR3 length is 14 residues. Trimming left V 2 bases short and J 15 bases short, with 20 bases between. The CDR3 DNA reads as TGTGCCAGCAGCCAACCCCAGGGACCTCTAACATGGTTCTTC. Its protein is CASSQPQGPLTWFF.

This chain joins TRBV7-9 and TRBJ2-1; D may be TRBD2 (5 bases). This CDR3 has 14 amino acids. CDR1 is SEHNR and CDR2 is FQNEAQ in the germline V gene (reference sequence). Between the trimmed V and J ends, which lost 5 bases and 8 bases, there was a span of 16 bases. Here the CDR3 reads CASSPRSREYEQFF. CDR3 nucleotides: TGTGCCAGCAGCCCAAGATCTAGGGAGTATGAGCAGTTCTTC.

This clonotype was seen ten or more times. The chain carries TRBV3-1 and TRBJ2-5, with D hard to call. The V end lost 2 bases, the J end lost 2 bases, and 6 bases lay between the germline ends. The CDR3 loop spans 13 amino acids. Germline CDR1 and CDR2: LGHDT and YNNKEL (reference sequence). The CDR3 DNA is TGTGCCAGCAGCCAATTGACTCAAGAGACCCAGTACTTC. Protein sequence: CASSQLTQETQYF.

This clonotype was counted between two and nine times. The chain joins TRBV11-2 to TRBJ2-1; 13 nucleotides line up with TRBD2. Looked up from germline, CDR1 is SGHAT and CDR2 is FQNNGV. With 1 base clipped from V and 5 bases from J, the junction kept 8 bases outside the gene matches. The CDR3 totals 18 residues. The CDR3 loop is CASSLVATSGRDHNEQFF. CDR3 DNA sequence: TGTGCCAGCAGCTTAGTAGCTACTAGCGGGAGGGACCACAATGAGCAGTTCTTC.

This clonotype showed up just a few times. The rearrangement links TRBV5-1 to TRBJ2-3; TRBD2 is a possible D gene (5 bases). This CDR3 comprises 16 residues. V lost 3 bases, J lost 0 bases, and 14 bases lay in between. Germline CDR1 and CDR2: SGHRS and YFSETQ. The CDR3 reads CASSSGITRSTDTQYF. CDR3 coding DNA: TGCGCCAGCAGCTCCGGGATTACGCGGAGCACAGATACGCAGTATTTT.

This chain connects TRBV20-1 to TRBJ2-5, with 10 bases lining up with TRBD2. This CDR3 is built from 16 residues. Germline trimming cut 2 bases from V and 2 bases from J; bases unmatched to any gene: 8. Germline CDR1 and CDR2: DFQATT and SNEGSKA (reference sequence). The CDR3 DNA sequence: TGCAGTGCTAGACGGCTAGCGGGAGCAATACAAGAGACCCAGTACTTC. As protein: CSARRLAGAIQETQYF.

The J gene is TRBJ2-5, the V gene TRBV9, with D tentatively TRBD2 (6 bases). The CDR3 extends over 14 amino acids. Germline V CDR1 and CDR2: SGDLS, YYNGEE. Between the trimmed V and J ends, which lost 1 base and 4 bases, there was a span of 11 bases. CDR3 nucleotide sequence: TGTGCCAGCAGCGTACACGGGAGTGGAGAGACCCAGTACTTC. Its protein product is CASSVHGSGETQYF. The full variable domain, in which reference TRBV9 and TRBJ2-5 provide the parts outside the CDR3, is DSGVTQTPKHLITATGQRVTLRCSPRSGDLSVYWYQQSLDQGLQFLIQYYNGEERAKGNILERFSAQQFPDLHSELNLSSLELGDSALYFCASSVHGSGETQYFGPGTRLLVL.

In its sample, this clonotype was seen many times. The CDR3 spells CASSSGQVEKLFF. Here the CDR3 DNA reads TGTGCCAGCAGTTCCGGACAGGTCGAAAAACTGTTTTTT. This rearrangement joins TRBV28 to TRBJ1-4, with 7 bases lining up with TRBD1. The CDR3 is 13 residues long. V lost 4 bases to trimming and J lost 8 bases; unmatched junction nucleotides: 4. Germline V lookup: CDR1 MDHEN, CDR2 SYDVKM.

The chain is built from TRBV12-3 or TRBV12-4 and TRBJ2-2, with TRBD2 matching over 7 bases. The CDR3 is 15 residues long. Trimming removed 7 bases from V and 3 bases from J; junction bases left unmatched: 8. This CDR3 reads CASTSSSGDTGELFF. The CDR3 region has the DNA TGTGCCAGCACCTCGTCCAGCGGGGACACCGGGGAGCTGTTTTTT.

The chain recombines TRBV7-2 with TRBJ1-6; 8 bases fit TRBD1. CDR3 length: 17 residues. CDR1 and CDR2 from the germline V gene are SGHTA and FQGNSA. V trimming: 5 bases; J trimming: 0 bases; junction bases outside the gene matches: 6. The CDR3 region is CASSRPTGGSYNSPLHF. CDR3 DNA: TGTGCCAGCAGCCGACCCACAGGGGGCTCCTATAATTCACCCCTCCACTTT.

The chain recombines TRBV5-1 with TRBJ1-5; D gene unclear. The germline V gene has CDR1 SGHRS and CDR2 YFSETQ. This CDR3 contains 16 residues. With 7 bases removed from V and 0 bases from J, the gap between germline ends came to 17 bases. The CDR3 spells CASGPTGRDSNQPQHF. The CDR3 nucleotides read TGCGCCAGCGGCCCCACTGGACGGGATAGCAATCAGCCCCAGCATTTT.

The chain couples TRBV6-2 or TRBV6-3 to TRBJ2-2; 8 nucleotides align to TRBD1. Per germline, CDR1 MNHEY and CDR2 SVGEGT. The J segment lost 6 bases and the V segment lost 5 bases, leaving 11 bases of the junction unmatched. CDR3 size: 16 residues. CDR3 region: CASSPRRTGISGELFF. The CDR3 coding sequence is TGTGCCAGCAGTCCCCGCCGGACAGGGATATCCGGGGAGCTGTTTTTT.

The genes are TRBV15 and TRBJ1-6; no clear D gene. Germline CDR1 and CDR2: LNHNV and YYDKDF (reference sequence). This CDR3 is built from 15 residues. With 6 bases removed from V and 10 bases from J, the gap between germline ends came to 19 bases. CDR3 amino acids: CATSPEPGGGSPLHF. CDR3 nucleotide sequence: TGTGCCACCAGTCCCGAACCGGGAGGTGGATCACCCCTCCACTTT.

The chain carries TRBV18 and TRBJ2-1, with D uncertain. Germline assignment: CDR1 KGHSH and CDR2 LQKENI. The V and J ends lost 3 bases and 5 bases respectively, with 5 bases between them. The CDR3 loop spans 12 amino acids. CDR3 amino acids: CASSPTHNEQFF. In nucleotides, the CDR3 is TGTGCCAGCTCACCGACGCACAATGAGCAGTTCTTC.

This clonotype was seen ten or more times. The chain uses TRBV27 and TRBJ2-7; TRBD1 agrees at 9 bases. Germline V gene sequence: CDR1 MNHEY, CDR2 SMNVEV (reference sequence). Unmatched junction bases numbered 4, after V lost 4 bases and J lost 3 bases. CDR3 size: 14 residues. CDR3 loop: CASSSGTGFYEQYF. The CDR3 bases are TGTGCCAGCAGTTCTGGGACAGGGTTCTACGAGCAGTACTTC.

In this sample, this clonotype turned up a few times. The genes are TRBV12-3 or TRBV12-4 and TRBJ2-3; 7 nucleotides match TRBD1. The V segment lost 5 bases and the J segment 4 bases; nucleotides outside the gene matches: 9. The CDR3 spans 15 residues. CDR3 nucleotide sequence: TGTGCCAGCAGTCCTCGAATAGGGGGCGCAGATACGCAGTATTTT. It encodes CASSPRIGGADTQYF.

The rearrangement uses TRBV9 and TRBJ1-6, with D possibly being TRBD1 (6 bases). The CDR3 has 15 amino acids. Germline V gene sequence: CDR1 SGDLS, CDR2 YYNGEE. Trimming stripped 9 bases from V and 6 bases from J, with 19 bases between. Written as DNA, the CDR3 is TGTGCCACCTCACGGGACACCAGCTTTAATTCACCCCTCCACTTT. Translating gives CATSRDTSFNSPLHF.

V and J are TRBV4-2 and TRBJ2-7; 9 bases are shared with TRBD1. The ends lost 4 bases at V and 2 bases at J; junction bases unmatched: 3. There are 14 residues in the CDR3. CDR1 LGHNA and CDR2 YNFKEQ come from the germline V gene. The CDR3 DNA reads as TGTGCCAGCAGCCGGGACAGGGCGGCCTACGAGCAGTACTTC. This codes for CASSRDRAAYEQYF.

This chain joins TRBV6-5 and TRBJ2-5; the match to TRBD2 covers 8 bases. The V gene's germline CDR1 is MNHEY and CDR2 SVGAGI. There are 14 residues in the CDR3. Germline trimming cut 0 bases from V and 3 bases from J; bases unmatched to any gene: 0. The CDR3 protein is CASSYSRGEETQYF. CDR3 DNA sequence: TGTGCCAGCAGTTACTCGCGGGGGGAAGAGACCCAGTACTTC.

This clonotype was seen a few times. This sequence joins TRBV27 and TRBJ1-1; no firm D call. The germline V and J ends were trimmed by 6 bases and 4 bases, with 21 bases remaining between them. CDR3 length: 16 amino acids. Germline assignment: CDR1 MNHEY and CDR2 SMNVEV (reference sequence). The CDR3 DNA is TGTGCCAGCAGCCCTAACTTCGAGCTCTCGGGCACTGAAGCTTTCTTT. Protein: CASSPNFELSGTEAFF.